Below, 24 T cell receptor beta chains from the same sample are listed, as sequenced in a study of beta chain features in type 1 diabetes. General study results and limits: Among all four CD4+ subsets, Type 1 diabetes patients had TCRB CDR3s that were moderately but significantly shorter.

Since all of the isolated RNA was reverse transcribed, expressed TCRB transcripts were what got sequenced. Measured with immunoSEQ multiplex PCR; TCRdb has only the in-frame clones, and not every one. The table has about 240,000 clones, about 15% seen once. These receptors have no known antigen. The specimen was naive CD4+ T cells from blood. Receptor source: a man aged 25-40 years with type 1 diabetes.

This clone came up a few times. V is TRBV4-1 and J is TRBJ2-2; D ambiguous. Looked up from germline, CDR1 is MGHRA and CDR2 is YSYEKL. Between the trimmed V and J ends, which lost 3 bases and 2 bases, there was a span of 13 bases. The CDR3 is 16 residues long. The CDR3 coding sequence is TGCGCCAGCAGCCAGACATGGAATACTAACACCGGGGAGCTGTTTTTT. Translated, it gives CASSQTWNTNTGELFF.

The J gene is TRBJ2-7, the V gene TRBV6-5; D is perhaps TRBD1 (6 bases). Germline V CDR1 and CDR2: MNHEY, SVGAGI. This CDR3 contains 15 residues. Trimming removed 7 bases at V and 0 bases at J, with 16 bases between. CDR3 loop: CASTPRGPGSYEQYF. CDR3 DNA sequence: TGTGCCAGCACTCCCAGGGGCCCGGGCTCCTACGAGCAGTACTTC.

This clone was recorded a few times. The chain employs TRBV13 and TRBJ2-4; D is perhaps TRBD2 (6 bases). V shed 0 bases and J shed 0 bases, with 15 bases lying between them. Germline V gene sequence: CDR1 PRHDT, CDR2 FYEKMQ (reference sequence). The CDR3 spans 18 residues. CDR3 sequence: CASSLGLGRGLAKNIQYF. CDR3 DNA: TGTGCCAGCAGCTTAGGCCTCGGACGGGGGTTAGCCAAAAACATTCAGTACTTC.

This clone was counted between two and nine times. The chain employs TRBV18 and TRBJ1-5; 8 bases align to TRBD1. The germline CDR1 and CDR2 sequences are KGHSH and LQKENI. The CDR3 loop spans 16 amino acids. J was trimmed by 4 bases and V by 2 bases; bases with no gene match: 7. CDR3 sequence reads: CASSPLAQGANQPQHF. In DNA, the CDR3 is TGTGCCAGCTCACCATTGGCCCAGGGGGCTAATCAGCCCCAGCATTTT.

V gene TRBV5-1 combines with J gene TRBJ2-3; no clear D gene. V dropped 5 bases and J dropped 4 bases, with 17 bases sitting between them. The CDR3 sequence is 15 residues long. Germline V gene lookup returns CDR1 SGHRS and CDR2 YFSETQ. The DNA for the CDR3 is TGCGCCAGCAGGGGTGGGCAGGCTTTGGCAGATACGCAGTATTTT. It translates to CASRGGQALADTQYF.

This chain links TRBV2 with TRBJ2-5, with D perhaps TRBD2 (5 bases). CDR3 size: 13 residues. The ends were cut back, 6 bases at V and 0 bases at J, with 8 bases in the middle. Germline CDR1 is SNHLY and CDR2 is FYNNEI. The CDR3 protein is CASRREYQETQYF. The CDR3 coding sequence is TGTGCCAGCAGGAGGGAGTACCAAGAGACCCAGTACTTC.

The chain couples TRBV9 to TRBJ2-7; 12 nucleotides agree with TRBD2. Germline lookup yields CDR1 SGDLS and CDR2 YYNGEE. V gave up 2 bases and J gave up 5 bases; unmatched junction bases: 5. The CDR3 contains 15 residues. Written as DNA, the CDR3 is TGTGCCAGCAGCGTTCTAGCGGGAGGGTACAACGAGCAGTACTTC. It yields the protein CASSVLAGGYNEQYF.

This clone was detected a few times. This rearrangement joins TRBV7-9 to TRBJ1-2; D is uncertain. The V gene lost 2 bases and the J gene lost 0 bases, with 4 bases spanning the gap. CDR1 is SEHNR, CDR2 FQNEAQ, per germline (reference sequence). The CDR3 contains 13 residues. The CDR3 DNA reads TGTGCCAGCAGCTTAACAACTAACTATGGCTACACCTTC. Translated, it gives CASSLTTNYGYTF.

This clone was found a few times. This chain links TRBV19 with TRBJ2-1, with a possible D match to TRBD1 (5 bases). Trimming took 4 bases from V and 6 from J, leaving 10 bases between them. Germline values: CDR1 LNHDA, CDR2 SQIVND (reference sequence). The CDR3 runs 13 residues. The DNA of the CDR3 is TGTGCCAGTAGTAAAGGGGCCCGCAATGAGCAGTTCTTC. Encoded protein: CASSKGARNEQFF.

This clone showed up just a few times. CDR3 protein: CASSAGTRTHSPLHF. In DNA form, the CDR3 reads TGTGCCAGCAGCGCCGGGACACGGACTCATTCACCCCTCCACTTT. The J gene is TRBJ1-6, the V gene TRBV5-4; maybe TRBD1 (6 bases). This CDR3 spans 15 amino acids. CDR1 SGHNT and CDR2 YYREEE come from the germline V gene (reference sequence). Trimming cost V 4 bases and J 8 bases, with 16 bases left between them.

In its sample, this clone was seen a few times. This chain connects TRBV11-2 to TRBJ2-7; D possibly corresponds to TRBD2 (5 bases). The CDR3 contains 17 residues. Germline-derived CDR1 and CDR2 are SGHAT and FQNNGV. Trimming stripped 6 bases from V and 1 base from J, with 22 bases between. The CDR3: CASSFTPGATGSYEQYF. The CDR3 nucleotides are TGTGCCAGCAGTTTTACGCCCGGAGCGACGGGATCCTACGAGCAGTACTTC. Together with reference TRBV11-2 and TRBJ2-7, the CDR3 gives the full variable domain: EAGVAQSPRYKIIEKRQSVAFWCNPISGHATLYWYQQILGQGPKLLIQFQNNGVVDDSQLPKDRFSAERLKGVDSTLKIQPAKLEDSAVYLCASSFTPGATGSYEQYFGPGTRLTVT.

The CDR3 DNA is TGTGCCAGCAGCCAGCCTGGGCCAGGAAGAGCTTTCTTT. Its translation is CASSQPGPGRAFF. The chain recombines TRBV9 with TRBJ1-1; D gene unclear. The CDR3 sequence is 13 residues long. Germline loops: CDR1 SGDLS, CDR2 YYNGEE. Deletions cut 4 bases from V and 10 bases from J, with 17 bases between.

CDR3 nucleotide sequence: TGTGCCAGCAGCGTAGACGGGGGACAGGGGAATTCACCCCTCCACTTT. Its translation is CASSVDGGQGNSPLHF. The rearrangement links TRBV9 to TRBJ1-6, with TRBD1 matching 10 bases. This CDR3 has 16 residues. Trimming removed 0 bases from V and 7 bases from J; junction bases left unmatched: 4. CDR1 is SGDLS and CDR2 is YYNGEE in the germline V gene.

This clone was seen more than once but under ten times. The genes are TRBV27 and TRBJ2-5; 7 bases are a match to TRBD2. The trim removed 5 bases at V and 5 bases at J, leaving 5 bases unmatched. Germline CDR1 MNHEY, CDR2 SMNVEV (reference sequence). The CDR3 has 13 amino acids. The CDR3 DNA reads TGTGCCAGCAGTCGGGGGGACCGGGAGACCCAGTACTTC. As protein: CASSRGDRETQYF.

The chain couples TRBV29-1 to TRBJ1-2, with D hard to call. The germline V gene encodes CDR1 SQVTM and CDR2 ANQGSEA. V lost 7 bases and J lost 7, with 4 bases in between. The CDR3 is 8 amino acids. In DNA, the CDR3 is TGCAGCGGTAGTGGCTACACCTTC. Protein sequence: CSGSGYTF.

CDR3 DNA: TGTGCCAGCAGCTCGGGACAACCCTCGAGCTCCTACAATGAGCAGTTCTTC. As protein: CASSSGQPSSSYNEQFF. The J gene is TRBJ2-1, the V gene TRBV5-4; maybe TRBD1 (6 bases). CDR1 SGHNT and CDR2 YYREEE come from the germline V gene (reference sequence). CDR3 length: 17 residues. The V end was cut by 3 bases, the J end by 0 bases, with 16 bases between.

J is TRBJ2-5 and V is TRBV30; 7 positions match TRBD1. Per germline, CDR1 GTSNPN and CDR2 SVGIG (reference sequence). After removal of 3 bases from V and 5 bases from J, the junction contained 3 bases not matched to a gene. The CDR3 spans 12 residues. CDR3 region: CAWSTGEETQYF. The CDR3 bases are TGTGCCTGGAGCACAGGGGAGGAGACCCAGTACTTC.

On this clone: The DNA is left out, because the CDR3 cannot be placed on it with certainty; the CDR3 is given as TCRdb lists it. CDR3: CAWKVASGIPKGFF. The rearrangement links TRBV30 to TRBJ2-1; TRBD2 was called by the table and not checked on the DNA. The CDR3 extends over 14 residues, inclusive of both ends. Germline V lookup: CDR1 GTSNPN, CDR2 SVGIG (reference sequence).

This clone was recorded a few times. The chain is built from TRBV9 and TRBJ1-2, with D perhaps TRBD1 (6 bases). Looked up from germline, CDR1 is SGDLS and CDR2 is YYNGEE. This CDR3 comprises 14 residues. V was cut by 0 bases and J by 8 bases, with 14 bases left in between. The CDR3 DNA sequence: TGTGCCAGCAGCGTAGCTGGGGGGGCTGTCGGCTACACCTTC. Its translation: CASSVAGGAVGYTF.

CDR3 bases: TGTGCTAGTGGTTTGGGGACAGAAGGAAGCATTCAGTACTTC. Translated: CASGLGTEGSIQYF. This rearrangement joins TRBV12-5 to TRBJ2-4, with D perhaps matching TRBD1 (6 bases). The CDR3 has 14 amino acids. The V gene's germline CDR1 is LGHNT and CDR2 FRNRAP. With 1 base removed from V and 9 bases from J, the gap between germline ends came to 13 bases.

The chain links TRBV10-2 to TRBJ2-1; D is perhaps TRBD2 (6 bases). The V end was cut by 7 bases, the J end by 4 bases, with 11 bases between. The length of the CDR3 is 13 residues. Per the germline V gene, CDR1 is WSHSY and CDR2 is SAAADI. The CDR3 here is CASTQGLYNEQFF. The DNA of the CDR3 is TGCGCCAGCACCCAGGGACTTTACAATGAGCAGTTCTTC.

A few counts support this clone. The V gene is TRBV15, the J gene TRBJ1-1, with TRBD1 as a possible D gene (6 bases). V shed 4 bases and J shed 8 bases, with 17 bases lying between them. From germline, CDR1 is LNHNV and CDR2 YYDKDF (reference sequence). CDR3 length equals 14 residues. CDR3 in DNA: TGTGCCACCAGCATATCCCCGGGAGGACAGGAAGCTTTCTTT. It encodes CATSISPGGQEAFF.

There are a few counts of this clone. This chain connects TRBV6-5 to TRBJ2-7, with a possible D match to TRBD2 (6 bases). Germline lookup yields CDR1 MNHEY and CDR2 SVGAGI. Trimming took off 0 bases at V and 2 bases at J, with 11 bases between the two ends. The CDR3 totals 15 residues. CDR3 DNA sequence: TGTGCCAGCAGTTACTCCGGGGGAGAGGCCTACGAGCAGTACTTC. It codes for CASSYSGGEAYEQYF.

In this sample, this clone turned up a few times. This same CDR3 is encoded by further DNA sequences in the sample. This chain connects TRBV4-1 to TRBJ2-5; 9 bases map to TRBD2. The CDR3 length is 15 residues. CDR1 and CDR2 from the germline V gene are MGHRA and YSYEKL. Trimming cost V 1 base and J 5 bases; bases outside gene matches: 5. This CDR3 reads CASSQGLAGRETQYF. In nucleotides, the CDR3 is TGCGCCAGCAGCCAAGGTCTAGCGGGGAGGGAGACCCAGTACTTC.